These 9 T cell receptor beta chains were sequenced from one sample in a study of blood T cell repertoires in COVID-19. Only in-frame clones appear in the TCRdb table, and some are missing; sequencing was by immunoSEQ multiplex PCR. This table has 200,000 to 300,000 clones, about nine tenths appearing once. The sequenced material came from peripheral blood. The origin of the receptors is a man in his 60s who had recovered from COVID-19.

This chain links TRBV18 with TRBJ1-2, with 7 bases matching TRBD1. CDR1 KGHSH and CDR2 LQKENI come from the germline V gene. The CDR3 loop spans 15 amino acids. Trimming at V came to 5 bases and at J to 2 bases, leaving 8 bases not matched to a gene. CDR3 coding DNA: TGTGCCAGCTCAACGGACAGGTTGATAAACTATGGCTACACCTTC. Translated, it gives CASSTDRLINYGYTF.

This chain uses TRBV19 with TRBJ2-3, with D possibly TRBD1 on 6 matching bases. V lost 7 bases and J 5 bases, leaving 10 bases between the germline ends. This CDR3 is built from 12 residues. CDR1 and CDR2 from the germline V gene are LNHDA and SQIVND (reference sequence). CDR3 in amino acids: CASNIGGDTQYF. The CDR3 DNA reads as TGTGCCAGTAACATAGGGGGAGATACGCAGTATTTT.

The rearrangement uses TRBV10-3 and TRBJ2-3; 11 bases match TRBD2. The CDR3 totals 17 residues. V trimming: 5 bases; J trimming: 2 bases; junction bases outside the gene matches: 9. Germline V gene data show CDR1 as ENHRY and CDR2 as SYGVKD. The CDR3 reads CAISNSGTSGVTDTQYF. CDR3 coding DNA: TGTGCCATCAGTAACTCCGGGACTAGCGGAGTCACAGATACGCAGTATTTT.

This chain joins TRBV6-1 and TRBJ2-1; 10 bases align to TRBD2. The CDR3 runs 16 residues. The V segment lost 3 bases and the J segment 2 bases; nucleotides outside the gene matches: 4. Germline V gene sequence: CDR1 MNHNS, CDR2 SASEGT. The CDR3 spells CASSDSLAGAYNEQFF. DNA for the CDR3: TGTGCCAGCAGTGACAGTCTAGCGGGGGCCTACAATGAGCAGTTCTTC.

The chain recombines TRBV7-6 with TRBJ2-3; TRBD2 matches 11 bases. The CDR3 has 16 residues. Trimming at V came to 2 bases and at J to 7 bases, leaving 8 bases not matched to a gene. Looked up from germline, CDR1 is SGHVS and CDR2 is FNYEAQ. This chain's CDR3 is CASSLSSGGAAHTQYF. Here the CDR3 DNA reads TGTGCCAGCAGCTTAAGTAGCGGGGGGGCCGCACATACGCAGTATTTT.

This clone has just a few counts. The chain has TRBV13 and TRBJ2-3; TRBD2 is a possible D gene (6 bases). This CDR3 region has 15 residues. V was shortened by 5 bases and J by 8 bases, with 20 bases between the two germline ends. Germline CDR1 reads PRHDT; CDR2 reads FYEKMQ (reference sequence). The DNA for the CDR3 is TGTGCCAGCAGCGGTAAGGGACTTCCTCCCGGTACGCAGTATTTT. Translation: CASSGKGLPPGTQYF.

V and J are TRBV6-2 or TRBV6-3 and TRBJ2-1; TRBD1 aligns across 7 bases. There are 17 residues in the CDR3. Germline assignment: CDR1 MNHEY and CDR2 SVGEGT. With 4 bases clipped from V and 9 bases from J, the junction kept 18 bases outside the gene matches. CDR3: CASSSRGRRQGEGEQFF. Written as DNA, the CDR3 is TGTGCCAGCAGTTCCCGCGGGCGGCGACAGGGAGAAGGTGAGCAGTTCTTC.

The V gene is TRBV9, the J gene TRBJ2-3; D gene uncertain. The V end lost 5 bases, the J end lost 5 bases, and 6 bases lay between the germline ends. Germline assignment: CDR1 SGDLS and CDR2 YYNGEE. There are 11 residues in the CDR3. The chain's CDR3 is CASSLVDTQYF. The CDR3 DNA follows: TGTGCCAGCAGTCTAGTAGATACGCAGTATTTT.

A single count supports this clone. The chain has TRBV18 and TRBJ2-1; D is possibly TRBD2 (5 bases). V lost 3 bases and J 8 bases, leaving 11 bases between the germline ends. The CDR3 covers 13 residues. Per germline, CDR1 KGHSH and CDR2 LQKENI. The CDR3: CASSPRGIDEQFF. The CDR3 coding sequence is TGTGCCAGCTCACCCCGAGGGATAGATGAGCAGTTCTTC.